The 27 T cell receptor beta chains presented below share a single source sample, sequenced in a study of T cell responses to AZD1222 COVID-19 vaccine. Profiling relied on immunoSEQ multiplex PCR, and the TCRdb table lists in-frame clones only, not all of them. The sample consists of 120,000 or so clones, 75% to 85% of them appearing once. Here the sequenced sample was peripheral blood, taken 28 days after the second AZD1222 dose. All receptors derive from an adult who received the AZD1222 COVID-19 vaccine.

V and J are TRBV4-1 and TRBJ2-1; 8 bases are a match to TRBD2. The length of the CDR3 is 15 residues. Germline lookup yields CDR1 MGHRA and CDR2 YSYEKL. V was clipped by 3 bases and J by 4 bases; unmatched bases: 5. The CDR3 reads CASSQGSSGYNEQFF. CDR3 in DNA: TGCGCCAGCAGCCAGGGGTCTAGCGGGTACAATGAGCAGTTCTTC.

The rearrangement joins TRBV27 to TRBJ2-1; D tentatively reads TRBD1 or TRBD2 (6 bases each). The CDR3 contains 17 residues. Trimming stripped 5 bases from V and 2 bases from J, with 19 bases between. Germline-derived CDR1 and CDR2 are MNHEY and SMNVEV (reference sequence). The CDR3 loop reads CASSSDGFGGPYNEQFF. CDR3 DNA: TGTGCCAGCAGTAGCGACGGTTTCGGGGGCCCCTACAATGAGCAGTTCTTC.

The V gene is TRBV10-2, the J gene TRBJ2-2; D uncertain. Trimming removed 5 bases at V and 3 bases at J, with 1 base between. This CDR3 contains 11 residues. CDR1 WSHSY and CDR2 SAAADI come from the germline V gene. DNA for the CDR3: TGCGCCAGCAGTTACACCGGGGAGCTGTTTTTT. The encoded protein is CASSYTGELFF.

The rearrangement joins TRBV3-1 (or the pseudogene TRBV3-2) to TRBJ2-1, with D maybe TRBD2 (7 bases). The CDR3 has 15 residues. From germline, CDR1 is LGHDT and CDR2 YNNKEL (reference sequence). Trimming pared 6 bases from V and 4 bases from J, leaving 16 bases between. The CDR3 nucleotides are TGTGCCAGCAGTAAAGGGGGGGGCCAGTACAATGAGCAGTTCTTC. This encodes CASSKGGGQYNEQFF.

The chain has TRBV7-8 and TRBJ1-5; 8 bases align to TRBD1. The CDR3 is made up of 15 amino acids. V was pared by 0 bases and J by 4 bases, with 2 bases of the junction left unmatched. CDR1 is SGHVS and CDR2 is FQNEAQ in the germline V gene. CDR3 loop: CASSLARQGNQPQHF. The CDR3 region has the DNA TGTGCCAGCAGCTTAGCGAGACAGGGGAATCAGCCCCAGCATTTT.

This clone has a single count. The V call is TRBV19, the J call TRBJ1-2; D unresolved. The V gene's germline CDR1 is LNHDA and CDR2 SQIVND (reference sequence). The CDR3 spans 14 residues. With 7 bases removed from V and 8 bases from J, the gap between germline ends came to 20 bases. CDR3 amino acids: CASTRSRSPGGYTF. The CDR3 DNA is TGTGCCAGTACCCGAAGTAGGTCCCCGGGAGGCTACACCTTC.

The V and J genes are TRBV19 and TRBJ1-1; 9 positions match TRBD1. The CDR3 loop spans 16 amino acids. V lost 5 bases, J lost 0 bases, and 7 bases stayed unmatched. CDR1 and CDR2 (germline): LNHDA, SQIVND (reference sequence). The CDR3 region is CASSRQGVRVNTEAFF. The CDR3 DNA follows: TGTGCCAGTAGTCGACAGGGGGTTCGGGTGAACACTGAAGCTTTCTTT. Full variable domain (outside the CDR3, taken from reference TRBV19 and TRBJ1-1): DGGITQSPKYLFRKEGQNVTLSCEQNLNHDAMYWYRQDPGQGLRLIYYSQIVNDFQKGDIAEGYSVSREKKESFPLTVTSAQKNPTAFYLCASSRQGVRVNTEAFFGQGTRLTVV.

The rearrangement uses TRBV14 and TRBJ1-1, with TRBD1 matching 9 bases. The CDR3 totals 16 residues. With 2 bases clipped from V and 3 bases from J, the junction kept 7 bases outside the gene matches. Germline V CDR1 and CDR2: SGHDN, FVKESK. The CDR3 loop reads CASSQYPGQGDTEAFF. As DNA, the CDR3 is TGTGCCAGCAGCCAATATCCGGGACAGGGAGACACTGAAGCTTTCTTT.

The chain is built from TRBV15 and TRBJ2-2; possibly TRBD2 for D (5 bases). The V and J ends lost 5 bases and 2 bases respectively, with 9 bases between them. CDR1 LNHNV and CDR2 YYDKDF come from the germline V gene (reference sequence). This CDR3 is 14 amino acids long. The CDR3: CATSGRINTGELFF. CDR3 in DNA: TGTGCCACCAGCGGGAGAATTAACACCGGGGAGCTGTTTTTT.

A few counts support this clone. The chain carries TRBV28 and TRBJ1-2; D gene unclear. This CDR3 has 17 amino acids. Germline loops: CDR1 MDHEN, CDR2 SYDVKM. Trimming took 6 bases from V and 5 from J, leaving 25 bases between them. CDR3 region: CASRRPSEDSSRYGYTF. The CDR3 nucleotides are TGTGCCAGCAGACGACCCTCGGAGGATTCGAGTCGTTATGGCTACACCTTC.

This clone was detected only a few times. The CDR3 DNA reads TGTGCCAGCAGCACCCCATTCGGCGAGCAGTACTTC. Translated: CASSTPFGEQYF. The rearrangement uses TRBV7-9 and TRBJ2-7; D remains unclear. Germline V lookup: CDR1 SEHNR, CDR2 FQNEAQ (reference sequence). V lost 5 bases to trimming and J lost 6 bases, with 11 bases between them. The CDR3 loop spans 12 amino acids.

This chain links TRBV21-1 with TRBJ2-7. TRBV21-1 is marked as a pseudogene. The CDR3 contains 13 residues. CDR3 protein: CASSSRDLYEQYF. The CDR3 DNA reads as TGTGCCAGCAGCAGTAGGGACCTCTACGAGCAGTACTTC.

This chain connects TRBV5-8 to TRBJ1-1; D is possibly TRBD1 (5 bases). V was trimmed by 3 bases and J by 7 bases, leaving 25 bases between them. The CDR3 has 17 amino acids. Looked up from germline, CDR1 is SGHTS and CDR2 is YDEGEE. The CDR3 here is CASSWTGGRPGNGEAFF. The CDR3 DNA follows: TGTGCCAGCAGCTGGACCGGGGGACGTCCAGGAAACGGTGAAGCTTTCTTT. Variable domain in full (rest from reference TRBV5-8 and TRBJ1-1): EAGVTQSPTHLIKTRGQQATLRCSPISGHTSVYWYQQALGLGLQFLLWYDEGEERNRGNFPPRFSGRQFPNYSSELNVNALELEDSALYLCASSWTGGRPGNGEAFFGQGTRLTVV.

The J gene is TRBJ2-1, the V gene TRBV29-1; 13 bases agree with TRBD2. The CDR3 runs 15 residues. Germline-derived CDR1 and CDR2 are SQVTM and ANQGSEA. V dropped 3 bases and J dropped 5; count of bases not matched to a gene: 4. CDR3 coding DNA: TGCAGCGTTGATAGACTAGCGGGGGGCGACAATGAGCAGTTCTTC. It yields the protein CSVDRLAGGDNEQFF.

The chain combines TRBV7-2 with TRBJ1-2; D remains unclear. CDR3 size: 11 residues. Germline CDR1 is SGHTA and CDR2 is FQGNSA. V lost 5 bases and J 5 bases, leaving 6 bases between the germline ends. CDR3: CASSLTYGYTF. The CDR3 DNA follows: TGTGCCAGCAGCCTCACGTATGGCTACACCTTC. Full variable domain (outside the CDR3, taken from reference TRBV7-2 and TRBJ1-2): GAGVSQSPSNKVTEKGKDVELRCDPISGHTALYWYRQSLGQGLEFLIYFQGNSAPDKSGLPSDRFSAERTGGSVSTLTIQRTQQEDSAVYLCASSLTYGYTFGSGTRLTVV.

The chain combines TRBV6-1 with TRBJ1-1; perhaps TRBD1 as D (6 bases). Germline V CDR1 and CDR2: MNHNS, SASEGT. Trimming left V 1 base short and J 4 bases short, with 13 bases between. The CDR3 is 15 residues long. In nucleotides, the CDR3 is TGTGCCAGCAGTGAAGTGGCCGGGGGCGGCACTGAAGCTTTCTTT. Its translation: CASSEVAGGGTEAFF.

This clone was picked up a small number of times. The chain carries TRBV10-2 and TRBJ2-2, with D unresolved. There are 12 residues in the CDR3. CDR1 and CDR2 from the germline V gene are WSHSY and SAAADI. V gave up 10 bases and J gave up 4 bases, with 10 bases separating them. The CDR3 DNA reads as TGCGCCACCGGGTGGGGCACCGGGGAGCTGTTTTTT. This gives the protein CATGWGTGELFF.

In this sample, this clone turned up once. This chain links TRBV11-2 with TRBJ2-7, with 10 positions matching TRBD2. This CDR3 has 14 amino acids. The V and J ends lost 5 bases and 7 bases, in that order; junction bases with no gene match: 8. From germline, CDR1 is SGHAT and CDR2 FQNNGV. For the CDR3, the DNA is TGTGCCAGCAGCAAGCTAGCGGGGGATTTGGAGCAGTACTTC. It translates to CASSKLAGDLEQYF. The complete variable domain, with remaining parts taken from reference TRBV11-2 and TRBJ2-7, reads EAGVAQSPRYKIIEKRQSVAFWCNPISGHATLYWYQQILGQGPKLLIQFQNNGVVDDSQLPKDRFSAERLKGVDSTLKIQPAKLEDSAVYLCASSKLAGDLEQYFGPGTRLTVT.

The chain combines TRBV10-3 with TRBJ2-2; D may correspond to TRBD1 or TRBD2 (6 bases each). V shed 8 bases and J shed 1 base, with 8 bases lying between them. There are 13 residues in the CDR3. The germline CDR1 and CDR2 sequences are ENHRY and SYGVKD. The CDR3 DNA sequence: TGTGCCATCGCGGGACAGAACACCGGGGAGCTGTTTTTT. Protein: CAIAGQNTGELFF.

The chain couples TRBV27 to TRBJ2-6, with TRBD1 as a possible D gene (6 bases). The germline V gene encodes CDR1 MNHEY and CDR2 SMNVEV (reference sequence). V dropped 2 bases and J dropped 2 bases, with 13 bases sitting between them. The CDR3 runs 17 residues. The CDR3 loop is CASSLGEQGTGANVLTF. The CDR3 DNA is TGTGCCAGCAGTTTAGGCGAACAGGGAACTGGGGCCAACGTCCTGACTTTC.

The chain combines TRBV21-1 with TRBJ2-5; no check of the table's D call, TRBD2, against the DNA was made. TRBV21-1 is a pseudogene locus. This CDR3 is 16 amino acids long. The chain's CDR3 is CASSKGLAGSQETQYF. Written as DNA, the CDR3 is TGTGCCAGCAGCAAAGGCTTAGCGGGATCACAAGAGACCCAGTACTTC.

The count of this clone is one. V is TRBV7-9 and J is TRBJ1-5; maybe TRBD1 (6 bases). Germline lookup yields CDR1 SEHNR and CDR2 FQNEAQ (reference sequence). CDR3 length: 16 amino acids. Between the trimmed V and J ends, which lost 5 bases and 3 bases, there was a span of 17 bases. The CDR3 DNA is TGTGCCAGCAGCGCCCCCGAGGGGGGAGACAATCAGCCCCAGCATTTT. This sequence encodes CASSAPEGGDNQPQHF.

This chain links TRBV28 with TRBJ2-7; D is uncertain. Germline CDR1 is MDHEN and CDR2 is SYDVKM. The CDR3 consists of 12 residues. V was clipped by 2 bases and J by 9 bases, with 11 bases between them. The CDR3 is CASSLDPRRQYF. The CDR3 coding sequence is TGTGCCAGCAGTTTAGACCCCCGGCGGCAGTACTTC.

The rearrangement joins TRBV12-3 or TRBV12-4 to TRBJ1-1; 7 bases line up with TRBD1. Trimming cost V 5 bases and J 4 bases; bases outside gene matches: 1. The CDR3 contains 12 residues. CDR3 amino acids: CASSPGGTEAFF. The CDR3 nucleotides read TGTGCCAGCAGTCCAGGGGGCACTGAAGCTTTCTTT.

This chain joins TRBV7-6 and TRBJ2-7, with TRBD2 matching over 7 bases. Trimming at V came to 5 bases and at J to 2 bases, leaving 9 bases not matched to a gene. Germline CDR1 and CDR2: SGHVS and FNYEAQ. The CDR3 spans 15 residues. The CDR3 here is CASSPGRGWPYEQYF. The CDR3 region has the DNA TGTGCCAGCAGCCCCGGGCGGGGGTGGCCCTACGAGCAGTACTTC.

The V call is TRBV18, the J call TRBJ1-6, with D perhaps matching TRBD1 (6 bases). The length of the CDR3 is 15 residues. The ends were cut back, 3 bases at V and 8 bases at J, with 14 bases in the middle. Germline V gives CDR1 KGHSH, CDR2 LQKENI. In DNA, the CDR3 is TGTGCCAGCTCACCGGAGACAGGTGCTCATTCACCCCTCCACTTT. It translates to CASSPETGAHSPLHF.

The V gene is TRBV6-1, the J gene TRBJ1-3; possibly TRBD1 for D (5 bases). CDR3 length: 14 amino acids. CDR1 is MNHNS and CDR2 is SASEGT in the germline V gene. Trimming left V 2 bases short and J 5 bases short, with 10 bases between. The CDR3 spells CASSELGARNTIYF. CDR3 nucleotide sequence: TGTGCCAGCAGTGAATTAGGGGCCAGAAACACCATATATTTT.